These 18 T cell receptor beta chains were sequenced from one sample in a study of blood T cell repertoires in COVID-19. The repertoire was sequenced with immunoSEQ multiplex PCR; TCRdb's copy has only in-frame clones and lacks some. The repertoire has 100,000 or so clones, over 75% of them found once; the top ten carry around 6%. Sequences were obtained from peripheral blood. These receptors all stem from a woman aged 60-75 years with acute or convalescent COVID-19.

This chain connects TRBV29-1 to TRBJ2-5, with D tentatively TRBD1 (6 bases). Germline V gene sequence: CDR1 SQVTM, CDR2 ANQGSEA. The CDR3 extends over 14 amino acids. Between the trimmed V and J ends, which lost 2 bases and 5 bases, there was a span of 15 bases. The CDR3 DNA reads TGCAGCGTTGAACCCCTCCAAAGGGGGGAGACCCAGTACTTC. As protein: CSVEPLQRGETQYF.

The gene calls are TRBV2 and TRBJ2-1, with 9 bases fitting TRBD2. Germline V CDR1 and CDR2: SNHLY, FYNNEI. With 4 bases clipped from V and 4 bases from J, the junction kept 2 bases outside the gene matches. The CDR3 is 14 residues long. The CDR3 DNA sequence: TGTGCCAGCAGTGGGACTAGCGTTTACAATGAGCAGTTCTTC. Translating gives CASSGTSVYNEQFF.

The chain uses TRBV5-1 and TRBJ2-3, with a possible D match to TRBD2 (5 bases). With 0 bases removed from V and 2 bases from J, the gap between germline ends came to 10 bases. Germline V gene lookup returns CDR1 SGHRS and CDR2 YFSETQ. This CDR3 spans 15 amino acids. CDR3 loop: CASSLDGVPTDTQYF. DNA of the CDR3: TGCGCCAGCAGCTTGGACGGGGTGCCCACAGATACGCAGTATTTT.

The chain links TRBV30 to TRBJ1-2; no reliable D call. Germline values: CDR1 GTSNPN, CDR2 SVGIG (reference sequence). The V gene lost 1 base and the J gene lost 1 base, with 7 bases spanning the gap. This CDR3 has 13 residues. The CDR3 spells CAWSDQVNYGYTF. The CDR3 DNA is TGTGCCTGGAGTGACCAGGTTAACTATGGCTACACCTTC.

The chain has TRBV11-2 and TRBJ2-3; no clear D gene. V was pared by 5 bases and J by 0 bases, with 18 bases between. Germline CDR1 and CDR2: SGHAT and FQNNGV. The CDR3 sequence is 17 residues long. CDR3 DNA: TGTGCCAGCAGCCCCTCCCTTCGCGTATCTAGCACAGATACGCAGTATTTT. This translates into CASSPSLRVSSTDTQYF.

V gene TRBV5-1 combines with J gene TRBJ2-5, with 8 bases matching TRBD2. V lost 4 bases, J lost 3 bases, and 11 bases stayed unmatched. Germline V gene data show CDR1 as SGHRS and CDR2 as YFSETQ. This CDR3 comprises 16 residues. The CDR3 protein is CASSLGAGGAKETQYF. The CDR3, as DNA: TGCGCCAGCAGCCTCGGGGCGGGAGGTGCGAAAGAGACCCAGTACTTC. The whole variable domain, filled in from reference TRBV5-1 and TRBJ2-5, reads KAGVTQTPRYLIKTRGQQVTLSCSPISGHRSVSWYQQTPGQGLQFLFEYFSETQRNKGNFPGRFSGRQFSNSRSEMNVSTLELGDSALYLCASSLGAGGAKETQYFGPGTRLLVL.

The chain has TRBV4-1 and TRBJ2-7, with 8 bases aligning to TRBD1. The V gene's germline CDR1 is MGHRA and CDR2 YSYEKL. V trimming: 1 base; J trimming: 2 bases; junction bases outside the gene matches: 4. CDR3 size: 15 residues. CDR3 bases: TGCGCCAGCAGCCAAGGACAGGGGTCCACCTACGAGCAGTACTTC. It codes for CASSQGQGSTYEQYF.

This clone was counted a single time. This chain connects TRBV7-6 to TRBJ2-2; TRBD2 matches 12 bases. This CDR3 is 16 amino acids long. Germline V CDR1 and CDR2: SGHVS, FNYEAQ. V trimming: 8 bases; J trimming: 5 bases; junction bases outside the gene matches: 9. The CDR3 loop is CASQPLAGGRTGELFF. CDR3 nucleotides: TGTGCCAGCCAGCCGCTAGCGGGAGGGAGGACCGGGGAGCTGTTTTTT.

The V gene is TRBV19, the J gene TRBJ1-1; unclear D gene. Germline CDR1 reads LNHDA; CDR2 reads SQIVND (reference sequence). Trimming removed 1 base from V and 0 bases from J, with 6 bases in between. The CDR3 sequence is 14 residues long. The CDR3 here is CASSIGPMNTEAFF. In DNA, the CDR3 is TGTGCCAGTAGTATAGGGCCAATGAACACTGAAGCTTTCTTT.

The chain is built from TRBV4-2 and TRBJ2-5; 11 bases are a match to TRBD1. With V trimmed by 3 bases and J by 5 bases, 8 bases remained unmatched. The CDR3 contains 16 residues. Germline loops: CDR1 LGHNA, CDR2 YNFKEQ. CDR3 sequence reads: CASSQLRTGGGETQYF. DNA for the CDR3: TGTGCCAGCAGCCAGCTTCGGACAGGGGGCGGTGAGACCCAGTACTTC.

The chain carries TRBV9 and TRBJ2-1; 15 positions match TRBD2. The CDR3 runs to 20 residues. CDR1 is SGDLS and CDR2 is YYNGEE in the germline V gene. The ends lost 4 bases at V and 7 bases at J; junction bases unmatched: 18. The CDR3 spells CASSSYGIGLAGGDLNEQFF. Here the CDR3 DNA reads TGTGCCAGCAGCTCTTACGGTATCGGACTAGCGGGAGGGGACTTAAATGAGCAGTTCTTC.

This chain links TRBV28 with TRBJ2-7, with D maybe TRBD2 (7 bases). The CDR3 is 15 residues long. Between the trimmed V and J ends, which lost 6 bases and 5 bases, there was a span of 20 bases. Germline V CDR1 and CDR2: MDHEN, SYDVKM. The CDR3 coding sequence is TGTGCCAGCAGCAGAGCCGCGGCGGGGGCCCACGAGCAGTACGTC. Translated: CASSRAAAGAHEQYV.

The CDR3 region has the DNA TGTGCCAGCAGTTTATCCCTAAACAGCGGCGCTTTCTTT. Protein: CASSLSLNSGAFF. The rearrangement uses TRBV28 and TRBJ1-1; D unresolved. Looked up from germline, CDR1 is MDHEN and CDR2 is SYDVKM. V lost 1 base, J lost 11 bases, and 14 bases lay in between. The CDR3 extends over 13 amino acids.

The gene calls are TRBV5-1 and TRBJ2-1; D call uncertain. CDR1 and CDR2 from the germline V gene are SGHRS and YFSETQ. The CDR3 contains 13 residues. V was clipped by 1 base and J by 5 bases, with 7 bases between them. In DNA, the CDR3 is TGCGCCAGCAGCTTGCGAGTTGACAATGAGCAGTTCTTC. Protein sequence: CASSLRVDNEQFF.

This chain uses TRBV29-1 with TRBJ2-1; TRBD1 aligns across 7 bases. The germline gives CDR1 SQVTM, CDR2 ANQGSEA. V lost 0 bases, J lost 4 bases, and 9 bases stayed unmatched. The CDR3 is made up of 16 amino acids. In DNA form, the CDR3 reads TGCAGCGTTGAAGATGTCAGTGGACAGGCGTACAATGAGCAGTTCTTC. Its protein is CSVEDVSGQAYNEQFF.

This rearrangement joins TRBV27 to TRBJ1-1; 7 bases line up with TRBD1. With V trimmed by 6 bases and J by 1 base, 5 bases remained unmatched. The germline gives CDR1 MNHEY, CDR2 SMNVEV (reference sequence). The CDR3 is made up of 14 amino acids. In nucleotides, the CDR3 is TGTGCCAGCAGATCCGGGACAGCGAACACTGAAGCTTTCTTT. Its protein product is CASRSGTANTEAFF.

The chain couples TRBV19 to TRBJ1-2; no reliable D call. The CDR3 has 15 amino acids. Germline V CDR1 and CDR2: LNHDA, SQIVND (reference sequence). Between the trimmed V and J ends, which lost 1 base and 0 bases, there was a span of 9 bases. Written as DNA, the CDR3 is TGTGCCAGTAGTATAGGGGTAGGAGCTAACTATGGCTACACCTTC. Amino acid sequence: CASSIGVGANYGYTF.

The CDR3 nucleotides read TGTGCCAGCAGCCCGACTAGCGGGAGATCCGGTCTATATGAGCAGTTCTTC. Translation: CASSPTSGRSGLYEQFF. This chain joins TRBV5-4 and TRBJ2-1; 12 bases are shared with TRBD2. This CDR3 contains 17 residues. Trimming took 4 bases from V and 8 from J; bases not matched to a gene: 13. CDR1 is SGHNT, CDR2 YYREEE, per germline (reference sequence).